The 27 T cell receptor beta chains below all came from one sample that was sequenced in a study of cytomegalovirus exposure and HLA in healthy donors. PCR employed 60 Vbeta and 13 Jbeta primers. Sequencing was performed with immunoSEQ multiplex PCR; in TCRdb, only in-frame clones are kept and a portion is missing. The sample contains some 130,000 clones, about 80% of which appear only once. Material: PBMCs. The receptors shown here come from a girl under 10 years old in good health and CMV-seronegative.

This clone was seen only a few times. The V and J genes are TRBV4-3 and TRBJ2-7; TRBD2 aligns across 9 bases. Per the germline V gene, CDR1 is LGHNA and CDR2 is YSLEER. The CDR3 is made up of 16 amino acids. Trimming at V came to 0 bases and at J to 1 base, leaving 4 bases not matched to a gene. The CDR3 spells CASSQDISGGSYEQYF. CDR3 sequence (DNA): TGCGCCAGCAGCCAAGATATTAGCGGGGGTTCCTACGAGCAGTACTTC.

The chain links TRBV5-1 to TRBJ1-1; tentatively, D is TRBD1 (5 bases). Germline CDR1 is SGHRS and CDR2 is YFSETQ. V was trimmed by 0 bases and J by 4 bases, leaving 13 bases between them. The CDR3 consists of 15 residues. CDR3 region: CASSLDSGGTTEAFF. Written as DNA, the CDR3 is TGCGCCAGCAGCTTGGATTCGGGAGGGACCACTGAAGCTTTCTTT.

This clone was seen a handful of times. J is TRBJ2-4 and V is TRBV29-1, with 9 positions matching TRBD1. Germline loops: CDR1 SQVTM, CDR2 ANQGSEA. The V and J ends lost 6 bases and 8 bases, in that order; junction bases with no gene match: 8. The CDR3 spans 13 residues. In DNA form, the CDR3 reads TGCAGCGTCTGCGGACAGGGGTCGTACATTCAGTACTTC. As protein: CSVCGQGSYIQYF.

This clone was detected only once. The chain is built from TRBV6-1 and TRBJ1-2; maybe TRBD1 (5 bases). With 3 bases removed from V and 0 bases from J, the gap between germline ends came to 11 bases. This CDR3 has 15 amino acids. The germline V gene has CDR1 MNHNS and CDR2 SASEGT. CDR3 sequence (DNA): TGTGCCAGCAGTGAGAAGGAGACAGCTAACTATGGCTACACCTTC. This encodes CASSEKETANYGYTF.

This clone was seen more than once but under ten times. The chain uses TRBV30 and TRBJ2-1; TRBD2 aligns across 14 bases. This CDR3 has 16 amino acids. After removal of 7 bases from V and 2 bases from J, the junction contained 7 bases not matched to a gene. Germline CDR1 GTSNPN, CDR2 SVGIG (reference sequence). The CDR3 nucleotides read TGTGCCTTCGCGACTAGCGGGAGGGCTGCCTACAATGAGCAGTTCTTC. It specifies CAFATSGRAAYNEQFF.

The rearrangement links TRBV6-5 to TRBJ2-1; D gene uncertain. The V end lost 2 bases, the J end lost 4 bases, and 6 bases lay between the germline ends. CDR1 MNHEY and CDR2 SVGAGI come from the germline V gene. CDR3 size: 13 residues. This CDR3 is CASSYSEYNEQFF. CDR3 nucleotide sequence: TGTGCCAGCAGTTACAGCGAATACAATGAGCAGTTCTTC.

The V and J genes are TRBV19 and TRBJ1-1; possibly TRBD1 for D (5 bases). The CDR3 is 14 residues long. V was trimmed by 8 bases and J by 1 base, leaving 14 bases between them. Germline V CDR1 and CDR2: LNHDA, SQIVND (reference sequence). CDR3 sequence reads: CASARDRGNTEAFF. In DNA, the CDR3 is TGTGCCAGTGCCCGCGACAGAGGGAACACTGAAGCTTTCTTT. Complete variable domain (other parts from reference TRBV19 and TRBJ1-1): DGGITQSPKYLFRKEGQNVTLSCEQNLNHDAMYWYRQDPGQGLRLIYYSQIVNDFQKGDIAEGYSVSREKKESFPLTVTSAQKNPTAFYLCASARDRGNTEAFFGQGTRLTVV.

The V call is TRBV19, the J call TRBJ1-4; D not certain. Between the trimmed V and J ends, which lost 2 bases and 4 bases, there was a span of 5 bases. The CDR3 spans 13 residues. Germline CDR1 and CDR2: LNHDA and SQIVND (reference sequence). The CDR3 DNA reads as TGTGCCAGTAGTATACCGGTTAATGAAAAACTGTTTTTT. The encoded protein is CASSIPVNEKLFF.

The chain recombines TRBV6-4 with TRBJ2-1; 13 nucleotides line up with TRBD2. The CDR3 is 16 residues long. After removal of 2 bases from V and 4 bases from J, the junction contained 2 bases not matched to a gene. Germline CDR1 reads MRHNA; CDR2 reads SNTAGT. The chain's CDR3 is CASSDTSGGDYNEQFF. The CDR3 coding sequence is TGTGCCAGCAGTGACACTAGCGGGGGGGATTACAATGAGCAGTTCTTC.

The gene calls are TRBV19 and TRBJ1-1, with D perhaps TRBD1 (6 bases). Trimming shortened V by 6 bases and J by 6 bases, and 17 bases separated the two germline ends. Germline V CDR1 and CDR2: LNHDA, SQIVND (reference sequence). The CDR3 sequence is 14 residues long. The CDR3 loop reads CASSSTGVFAEAFF. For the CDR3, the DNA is TGTGCCAGTAGCTCGACAGGCGTTTTCGCTGAAGCTTTCTTT.

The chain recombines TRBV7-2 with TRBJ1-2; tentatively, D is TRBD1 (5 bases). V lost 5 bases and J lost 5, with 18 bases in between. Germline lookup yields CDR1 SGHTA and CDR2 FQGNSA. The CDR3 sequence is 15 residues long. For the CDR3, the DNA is TGTGCCAGCAGCCTAAGTGTGACAGAACCTTATGGCTACACCTTC. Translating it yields CASSLSVTEPYGYTF.

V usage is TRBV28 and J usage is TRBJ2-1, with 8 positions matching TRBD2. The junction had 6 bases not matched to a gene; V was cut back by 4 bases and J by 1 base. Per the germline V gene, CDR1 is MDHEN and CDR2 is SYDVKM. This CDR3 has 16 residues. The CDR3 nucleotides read TGTGCCAGCAGTTCCCCTGGCGGGAGGTCCTACAATGAGCAGTTCTTC. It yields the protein CASSSPGGRSYNEQFF.

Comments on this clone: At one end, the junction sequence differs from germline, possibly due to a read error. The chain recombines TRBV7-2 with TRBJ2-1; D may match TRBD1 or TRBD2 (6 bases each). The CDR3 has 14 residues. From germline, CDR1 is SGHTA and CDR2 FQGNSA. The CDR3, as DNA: TGTGCCAGCACCTTAGGAGGGGGACACAATGAGCAGTTCTTC. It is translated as CASTLGGGHNEQFF.

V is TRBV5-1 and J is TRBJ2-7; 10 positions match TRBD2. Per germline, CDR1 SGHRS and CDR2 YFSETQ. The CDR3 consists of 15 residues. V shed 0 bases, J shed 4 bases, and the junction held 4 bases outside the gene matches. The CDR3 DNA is TGCGCCAGCAGCTTGGGGACTAGCGGAGTTTACGAGCAGTACTTC. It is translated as CASSLGTSGVYEQYF.

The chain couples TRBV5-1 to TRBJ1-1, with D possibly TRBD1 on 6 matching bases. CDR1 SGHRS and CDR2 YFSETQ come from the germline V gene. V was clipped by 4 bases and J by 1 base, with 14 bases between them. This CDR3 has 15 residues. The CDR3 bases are TGCGCCAGCAGCATTCGGACAGCTAAGAACACTGAAGCTTTCTTT. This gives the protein CASSIRTAKNTEAFF.

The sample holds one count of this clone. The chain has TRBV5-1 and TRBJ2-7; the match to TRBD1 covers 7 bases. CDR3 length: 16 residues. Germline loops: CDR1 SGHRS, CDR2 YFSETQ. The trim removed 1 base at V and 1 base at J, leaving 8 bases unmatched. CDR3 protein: CASSLRTGGISYEQYF. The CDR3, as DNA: TGCGCCAGCAGCTTGAGGACAGGAGGTATATCCTACGAGCAGTACTTC.

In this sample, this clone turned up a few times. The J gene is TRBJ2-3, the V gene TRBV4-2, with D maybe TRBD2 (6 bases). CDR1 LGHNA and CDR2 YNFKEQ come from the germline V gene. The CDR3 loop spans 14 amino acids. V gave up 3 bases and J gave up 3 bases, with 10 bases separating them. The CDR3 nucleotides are TGTGCCAGCAGCCAGGTACTAGCTACAGATACGCAGTATTTT. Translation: CASSQVLATDTQYF.

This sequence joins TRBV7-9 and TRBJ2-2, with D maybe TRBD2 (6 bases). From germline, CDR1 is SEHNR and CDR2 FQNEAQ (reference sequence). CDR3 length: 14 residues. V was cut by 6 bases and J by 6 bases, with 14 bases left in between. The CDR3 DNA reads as TGTGCCAGCAGAGCCGATGGAGGGGCCGGGGAGCTGTTTTTT. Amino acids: CASRADGGAGELFF.

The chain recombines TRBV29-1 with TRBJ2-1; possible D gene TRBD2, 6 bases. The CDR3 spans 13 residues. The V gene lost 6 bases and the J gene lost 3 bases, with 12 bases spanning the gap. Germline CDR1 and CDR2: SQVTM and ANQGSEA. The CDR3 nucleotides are TGCAGCGTCCCTCGGGAGAACTACAATGAGCAGTTCTTC. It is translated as CSVPRENYNEQFF.

Here the CDR3 reads CASSERETEAFF. CDR3 nucleotide sequence: TGTGCCAGCAGTGAACGGGAAACTGAAGCTTTCTTT. This chain uses TRBV2 with TRBJ1-1; D is ambiguous. Deletions cut 2 bases from V and 5 bases from J, with 6 bases between. The CDR3 loop spans 12 amino acids. The germline gives CDR1 SNHLY, CDR2 FYNNEI.

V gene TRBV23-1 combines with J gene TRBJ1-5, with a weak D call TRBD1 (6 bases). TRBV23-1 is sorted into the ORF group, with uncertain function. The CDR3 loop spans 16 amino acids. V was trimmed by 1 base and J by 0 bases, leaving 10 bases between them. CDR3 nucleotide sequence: TGCGCCAGCAGTCAATATGCAGGGGATAGCAATCAGCCCCAGCATTTT. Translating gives CASSQYAGDSNQPQHF.

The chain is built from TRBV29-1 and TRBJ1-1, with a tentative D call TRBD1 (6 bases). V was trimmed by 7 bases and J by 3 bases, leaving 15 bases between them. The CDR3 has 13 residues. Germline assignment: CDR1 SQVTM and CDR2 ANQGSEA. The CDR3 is CSGRATGHTEAFF. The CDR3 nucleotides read TGCAGCGGCCGAGCGACAGGACACACTGAAGCTTTCTTT.

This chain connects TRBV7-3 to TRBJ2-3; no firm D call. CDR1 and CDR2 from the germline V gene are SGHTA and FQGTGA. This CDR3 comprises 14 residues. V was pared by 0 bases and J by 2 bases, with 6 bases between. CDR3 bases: TGTGCCAGCAGCTTAACTAGAAACACAGATACGCAGTATTTT. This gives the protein CASSLTRNTDTQYF.

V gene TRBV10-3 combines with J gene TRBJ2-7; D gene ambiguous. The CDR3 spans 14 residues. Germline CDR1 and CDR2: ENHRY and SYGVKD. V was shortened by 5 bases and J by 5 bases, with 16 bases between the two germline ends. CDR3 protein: CAISSVGSQNEQYF. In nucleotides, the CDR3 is TGTGCCATCAGTTCCGTGGGCTCTCAAAACGAGCAGTACTTC.

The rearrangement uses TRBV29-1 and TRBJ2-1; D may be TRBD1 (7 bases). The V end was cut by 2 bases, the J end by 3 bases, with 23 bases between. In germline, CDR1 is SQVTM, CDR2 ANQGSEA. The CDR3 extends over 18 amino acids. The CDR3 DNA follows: TGCAGCGTTGAACGCGGGGACAGTCGCCCTGACAACTACAATGAGCAGTTCTTC. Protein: CSVERGDSRPDNYNEQFF.

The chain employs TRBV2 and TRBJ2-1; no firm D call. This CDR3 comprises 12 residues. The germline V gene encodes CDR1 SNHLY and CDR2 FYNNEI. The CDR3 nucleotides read TGTGCTAGAGAAGCGTCCTACAATGAGCAGTTCTTC. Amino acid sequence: CAREASYNEQFF.

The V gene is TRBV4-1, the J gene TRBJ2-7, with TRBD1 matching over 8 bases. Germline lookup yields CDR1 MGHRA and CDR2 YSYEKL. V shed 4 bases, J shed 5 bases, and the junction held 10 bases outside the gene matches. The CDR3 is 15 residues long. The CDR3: CASSLPAGGFDEQYF. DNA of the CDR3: TGCGCCAGCAGCCTCCCCGCAGGGGGCTTCGACGAGCAGTACTTC.